What follows are 18 T cell receptor beta chains derived from one specimen sequenced in a study of CD8+ T cells in alopecia areata. Treatment indicated: oral pan-JAK inhibitor, 5-10 mg twice daily. Investigators isolated RNA and reverse transcribed it into cDNA to act as the sequencing template. The protocol was immunoSEQ multiplex PCR, while the TCRdb copy is restricted to in-frame clones and leaves out a portion. The sample lists approximately 210,000 clones, 50% to 60% seen once, with 3% to 4% in the top ten. Source: CD4+ T cells sorted from blood, taken at week 4, from a patient treated with tofacitinib. These TCRs come from a human donor with alopecia areata.

V is TRBV7-8 and J is TRBJ2-3; 9 bases line up with TRBD1. Germline CDR1 reads SGHVS; CDR2 reads FQNEAQ. The ends lost 4 bases at V and 1 base at J; junction bases unmatched: 3. The CDR3 has 15 residues. DNA for the CDR3: TGTGCCAGCAGCTCCCGGACAGGGGGCACAGATACGCAGTATTTT. This gives the protein CASSSRTGGTDTQYF.

This clone appeared a single time. The rearrangement links TRBV25-1 to TRBJ1-1; D is unclear. Trimming removed 6 bases at V and 6 bases at J, with 17 bases between. Germline lookup yields CDR1 MGHDK and CDR2 SYGVNS. The CDR3 totals 14 residues. The CDR3 sequence is CASSRHESRAEAFF. The CDR3 DNA sequence: TGTGCCAGCAGCCGTCACGAGTCAAGGGCTGAAGCTTTCTTT.

This clone was observed a few times. This sequence joins TRBV30 and TRBJ1-2; D gene unclear. Germline V CDR1 and CDR2: GTSNPN, SVGIG (reference sequence). The CDR3 is 12 residues long. V gave up 2 bases and J gave up 8 bases, with 12 bases separating them. The CDR3 coding sequence is TGTGCCTGGAGTCCCCGTAACGTCGGCTACACCTTC. This encodes CAWSPRNVGYTF.

The table lists this clone with a few counts. CDR3 residues: CAWSGYRDTEAFF. As DNA, the CDR3 is TGTGCCTGGAGTGGATACAGGGACACTGAAGCTTTCTTT. This chain connects TRBV30 to TRBJ1-1; D is possibly TRBD1 (6 bases). The CDR3 length is 13 residues. V was cut by 1 base and J by 3 bases, with 9 bases left in between. The germline CDR1 and CDR2 sequences are GTSNPN and SVGIG (reference sequence).

The V gene is TRBV19, the J gene TRBJ2-5; 9 nucleotides line up with TRBD2. Per germline, CDR1 LNHDA and CDR2 SQIVND (reference sequence). With V trimmed by 3 bases and J by 4 bases, 9 bases remained unmatched. The CDR3 has 16 amino acids. The CDR3 here is CASSIWRGGAGETQYF. CDR3 sequence (DNA): TGTGCCAGTAGTATCTGGCGCGGGGGGGCAGGAGAGACCCAGTACTTC.

In this sample, this clone turned up once. V usage is TRBV5-1 and J usage is TRBJ2-5; 10 bases line up with TRBD1. The CDR3 consists of 15 residues. Germline values: CDR1 SGHRS, CDR2 YFSETQ. The junction had 6 bases not matched to a gene; V was cut back by 3 bases and J by 4 bases. CDR3 bases: TGCGCCAGCAGCTCGATGACAGGGGGCTTAGAGACCCAGTACTTC. Amino acid sequence: CASSSMTGGLETQYF.

The chain combines TRBV25-1 with TRBJ2-5; TRBD2 matches at 8 bases. The germline V gene encodes CDR1 MGHDK and CDR2 SYGVNS. V shed 7 bases and J 4 bases; nucleotides not matched to a gene: 14. CDR3 size: 16 residues. CDR3 residues: CASTRSRGGLGETQYF. In nucleotides, the CDR3 is TGTGCCAGCACCCGAAGTCGGGGGGGGCTGGGAGAGACCCAGTACTTC.

This clone was recorded a few times. The chain recombines TRBV9 with TRBJ2-7; no reliable D call. Trimming left V 4 bases short and J 6 bases short, with 14 bases between. The CDR3 extends over 13 amino acids. Per the germline V gene, CDR1 is SGDLS and CDR2 is YYNGEE. The CDR3 sequence: CASSSDLIGEQYF. The DNA of the CDR3 is TGTGCCAGCAGCTCAGACCTCATCGGCGAGCAGTACTTC.

This clone showed up just a few times. This chain connects TRBV6-5 to TRBJ2-5; 7 nucleotides agree with TRBD1. This CDR3 spans 14 amino acids. The V gene's germline CDR1 is MNHEY and CDR2 SVGAGI. The V and J ends lost 5 bases and 0 bases, in that order; junction bases with no gene match: 3. CDR3 sequence: CASSPQGYQETQYF. DNA of the CDR3: TGTGCCAGCAGTCCACAGGGGTACCAAGAGACCCAGTACTTC.

The rearrangement uses TRBV5-1 and TRBJ1-2, with D uncertain. Germline assignment: CDR1 SGHRS and CDR2 YFSETQ. Deletions cut 5 bases from V and 6 bases from J, with 20 bases between. CDR3 length: 15 amino acids. CDR3 nucleotides: TGCGCCAGCAGGATGGACTTGGGGAGTATTAATGGCTACACCTTC. Protein: CASRMDLGSINGYTF. Using reference TRBV5-1 and TRBJ1-2 for the parts outside the CDR3, the full variable domain is KAGVTQTPRYLIKTRGQQVTLSCSPISGHRSVSWYQQTPGQGLQFLFEYFSETQRNKGNFPGRFSGRQFSNSRSEMNVSTLELGDSALYLCASRMDLGSINGYTFGSGTRLTVV.

The rearrangement uses TRBV6-5 and TRBJ2-5, with D tentatively TRBD2 (6 bases). Trimming stripped 4 bases from V and 4 bases from J, with 16 bases between. The germline gives CDR1 MNHEY, CDR2 SVGAGI. CDR3 length equals 15 residues. The CDR3 sequence is CASSSPPGARETQYF. Written as DNA, the CDR3 is TGTGCCAGCAGTTCCCCCCCGGGAGCCCGAGAGACCCAGTACTTC.

This chain links TRBV30 with TRBJ2-7, with a possible D match to TRBD2 (6 bases). There are 16 residues in the CDR3. Trimming left V 0 bases short and J 4 bases short, with 19 bases between. Germline assignment: CDR1 GTSNPN and CDR2 SVGIG (reference sequence). The CDR3 DNA sequence: TGTGCCTGGAGTGTACCGAAAGGAGGGCGCGAGTACGAGCAGTACTTC. Amino acids: CAWSVPKGGREYEQYF.

There are a few counts of this clone. The V gene is TRBV30, the J gene TRBJ2-3; 10 bases match TRBD1. Germline CDR1 is GTSNPN and CDR2 is SVGIG (reference sequence). CDR3 length: 16 residues. The ends lost 2 bases at V and 5 bases at J; junction bases unmatched: 10. CDR3 region: CAWSRGDRGSIDTQYF. CDR3 nucleotide sequence: TGTGCCTGGAGTCGTGGGGACAGGGGATCGATAGATACGCAGTATTTT.

A note on this clone: The sample has other DNA sequences that encode this CDR3 too. The rearrangement links TRBV18 to TRBJ2-5; a weak D match, TRBD1 (5 bases). Between the trimmed V and J ends, which lost 3 bases and 4 bases, there was a span of 6 bases. Germline-derived CDR1 and CDR2 are KGHSH and LQKENI. The CDR3 runs 12 residues. CDR3 in DNA: TGTGCCAGCTCACCTCAGGGAGAGACCCAGTACTTC. It is translated as CASSPQGETQYF.

The chain employs TRBV20-1 and TRBJ2-5; D is undetermined. Germline loops: CDR1 DFQATT, CDR2 SNEGSKA (reference sequence). The CDR3 has 10 residues. For the CDR3, the DNA is TGCAGCGTGACCCAAGAGACCCAGTACTTC. This sequence encodes CSVTQETQYF.

This chain uses TRBV28 with TRBJ2-1; D may be TRBD1 (5 bases). This CDR3 has 13 residues. Germline V gene data show CDR1 as MDHEN and CDR2 as SYDVKM. V lost 1 base and J 9 bases, leaving 10 bases between the germline ends. CDR3 in amino acids: CASSLSQGREQFF. The CDR3 nucleotides are TGTGCCAGCAGTTTATCCCAGGGCCGTGAGCAGTTCTTC.

The V and J genes are TRBV4-1 and TRBJ2-3, with TRBD2 identical over 8 bases. CDR1 and CDR2 (germline): MGHRA, YSYEKL. V was clipped by 1 base and J by 8 bases; unmatched bases: 8. This CDR3 is 15 amino acids long. For the CDR3, the DNA is TGCGCCAGCAGCCAAGGGCTAGCGGGCAAGGGTACGCAGTATTTT. It is translated as CASSQGLAGKGTQYF.

The chain combines TRBV11-2 with TRBJ1-2; 7 bases are a match to TRBD1. The V gene's germline CDR1 is SGHAT and CDR2 FQNNGV. This CDR3 region has 14 residues. V shed 4 bases, J shed 4 bases, and the junction held 6 bases outside the gene matches. For the CDR3, the DNA is TGTGCCAGCAGCTCTAGGACAGGAGCCTATGGCTACACCTTC. It is translated as CASSSRTGAYGYTF.